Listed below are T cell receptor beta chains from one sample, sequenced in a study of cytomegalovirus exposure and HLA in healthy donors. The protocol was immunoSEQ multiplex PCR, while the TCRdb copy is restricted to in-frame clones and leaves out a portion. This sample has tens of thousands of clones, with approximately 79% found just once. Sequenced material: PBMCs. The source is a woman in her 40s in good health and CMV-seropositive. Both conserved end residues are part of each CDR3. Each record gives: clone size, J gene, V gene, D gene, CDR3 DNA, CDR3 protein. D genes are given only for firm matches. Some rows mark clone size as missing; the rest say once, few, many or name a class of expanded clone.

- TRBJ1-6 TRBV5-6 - TGTGCCAGCAGCTCGCCGGGGGGCGGAACAAATTCACCCCTCCACTTT CASSSPGGGTNSPLHF
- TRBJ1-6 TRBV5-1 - TGCGCCAGCAGCACCGGGGGGGCGCAGAATTCACCCCTCCACTTT CASSTGGAQNSPLHF
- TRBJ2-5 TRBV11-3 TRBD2 TGTGCCAGCAGCTTAGAGGGGACTAGGGATCCAGAGACCCAGTACTTC CASSLEGTRDPETQYF
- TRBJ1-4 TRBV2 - TGTGCCAGCGCGGGTCGGGCCGCGGGCGAAAAACTGTTTTTT CASAGRAAGEKLFF
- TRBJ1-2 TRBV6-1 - TGTGCCAGCACTGATGGACAGAACTATGGCTACACCTTC CASTDGQNYGYTF
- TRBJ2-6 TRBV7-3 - TGTGCCAGCAGCTGGGGCAGCTCTGGGGCCAACGTCCTGACTTTC CASSWGSSGANVLTF
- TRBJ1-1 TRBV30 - TGTGCCTGGGGCCGACAGTACACTGAAGCTTTCTTT CAWGRQYTEAFF
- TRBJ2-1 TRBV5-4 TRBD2 TGTGCCAGCAGCTCAGCTAGCGGGGGCACCTACAATGAGCAGTTCTTC CASSSASGGTYNEQFF
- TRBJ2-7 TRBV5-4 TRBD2 TGTGCCAGCAGGACGAGACTAGCTCAAGAGCAGTACTTC CASRTRLAQEQYF
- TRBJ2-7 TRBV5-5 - TGTGCCACCCAGCGGGCCAGCTCCTACGAGCAGTACTTC CATQRASSYEQYF
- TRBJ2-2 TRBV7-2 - TGTGCCAGCAGCTGGGGAGGAACCGGGGAGCTGTTTTTT CASSWGGTGELFF
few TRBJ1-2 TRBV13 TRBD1 TGTGCCAGCAGCACAGGGGGTGGGCTCTATGGCTACACCTTC CASSTGGGLYGYTF
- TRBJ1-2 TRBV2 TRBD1 TGTGCCAGCAGTGAAGAGGGACAGCGTAACTATGGCTACACCTTC CASSEEGQRNYGYTF
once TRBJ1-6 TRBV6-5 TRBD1 TGTGCCAGCAGTTACTCGCCGACAGGGGTTAATTCACCCCTCCACTTT CASSYSPTGVNSPLHF
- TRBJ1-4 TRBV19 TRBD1 TGTGCCAGCAGAGACAGGGTAAATGAAAAACTGTTTTTT CASRDRVNEKLFF
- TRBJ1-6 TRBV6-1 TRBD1 TGTGCCAGCAACTTCCCCGGGACAGGGGGTTTAACCCTCCACTTT CASNFPGTGGLTLHF
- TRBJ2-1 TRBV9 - TGTGCCAGCAGCGTGGGGCAGGGGCCCTTTCTTGAAGTCTATGAGCAGTTCTTC CASSVGQGPFLEVYEQFF
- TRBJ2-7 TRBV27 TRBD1 TGTGCCAGCAGCCAACACAGACAGGGGTGGGGATACGAGCAGTACTTC CASSQHRQGWGYEQYF
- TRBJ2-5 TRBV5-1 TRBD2 TGCGCCAGCAGCGCCCAGACTAGCGGCGTGATTAGAGAAGAGACCCAGTACTTC CASSAQTSGVIREETQYF
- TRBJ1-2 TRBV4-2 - TGTGCCGGCAGCCAAGACCCGACAGACAGGTATAATGGCTACACCTTC CAGSQDPTDRYNGYTF
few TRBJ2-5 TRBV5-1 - TGCGCCAGCAGCTTGGACTCGCTCTGGGAGCAGTACTTC CASSLDSLWEQYF
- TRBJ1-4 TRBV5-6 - TGTGCCAGCAGCTTAACAGGGACTAATGAAAAACTGTTTTTT CASSLTGTNEKLFF
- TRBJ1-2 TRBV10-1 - TGCGCCAGCAGTTCGGACAAAACCTATGGCTACACCTTC CASSSDKTYGYTF
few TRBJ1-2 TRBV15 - TGTGCCACCAGCAGAGGGGGTAAGGGAGCTAACTATGGCTACACCTTC CATSRGGKGANYGYTF
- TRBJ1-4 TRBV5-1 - TGCGCCAGCAGCCAACAGGGTGCGGAGGAAAAACTGTTTTTT CASSQQGAEEKLFF
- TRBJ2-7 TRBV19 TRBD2 TGTGCCAGTGGGGGGGGACTGGGGGAGCAGTACTTC CASGGGLGEQYF
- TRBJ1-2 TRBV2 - TGTGCCAGCTTCCCGGTTACTCTTCTTAACTATGGCTACACCTTC CASFPVTLLNYGYTF
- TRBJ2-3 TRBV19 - TGTGCCAGTAGTATCGGCAGGGATGCAGATACGCAGTATTTT CASSIGRDADTQYF
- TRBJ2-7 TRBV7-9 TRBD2 TGTGCCAGCAGCCCCGGGGGTAGCGGGGGATCCTACGAGCAGTACTTC CASSPGGSGGSYEQYF
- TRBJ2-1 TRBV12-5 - TGTGCTAGTGGGGCGGCACTTTACAATGAGCAGTTCTTC CASGAALYNEQFF
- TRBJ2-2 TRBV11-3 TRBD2 TGTGCCAGCAGCTTAGATTCGTGGCTAGCGGGGGGGCTGGTCACCGGGGAGCTGTTTTTT CASSLDSWLAGGLVTGELFF
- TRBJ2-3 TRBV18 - TGTGCCAGCTCACTGAAACAGGGTCTAACAGATACGCAGTATTTT CASSLKQGLTDTQYF
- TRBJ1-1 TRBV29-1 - TGCAGCGTCGAGCGAAAATTGAACACTGAAGCTTTCTTT CSVERKLNTEAFF
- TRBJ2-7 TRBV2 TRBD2 TGTGCCAGCCGGTATTCGGGGGGGCCCTCCGAGCAGTACTTC CASRYSGGPSEQYF
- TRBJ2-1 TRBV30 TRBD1 TGTGCCGGGGGACAGCAATACAATGAGCAGTTCTTC CAGGQQYNEQFF
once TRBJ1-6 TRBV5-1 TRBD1 TGCGCCAGCAGCTTAAGAGCAGGGGGGCAGAATTCACCCCTCCACTTT CASSLRAGGQNSPLHF
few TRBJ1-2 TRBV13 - TGTGCCAGCAGCTTGGGCAGGGTCTATGGCTACACCTTC CASSLGRVYGYTF
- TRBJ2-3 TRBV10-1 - TGCGCCAGCAGTGAGTCTTTGAGAGATACGCAGTATTTT CASSESLRDTQYF
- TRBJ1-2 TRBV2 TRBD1 TGTGCCAGCAGTGGGGACAGGGAGGTTGGAGGCTACACCTTC CASSGDREVGGYTF
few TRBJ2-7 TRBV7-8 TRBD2 TGTGCCAGCAGCCTTAGCGGGGGAGGATACGAGCAGTACTTC CASSLSGGGYEQYF
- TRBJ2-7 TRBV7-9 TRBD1 TGTGCCAGCAGCTTAGAGGCGGGACAGGCTTCCTACGAGCAGTACTTC CASSLEAGQASYEQYF
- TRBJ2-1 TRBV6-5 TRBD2 TGTGCCAGCATTTTTAGCGGGGGGTCCTACAATGAGCAGTTCTTC CASIFSGGSYNEQFF
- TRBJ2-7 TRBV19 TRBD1 TGTGCCAGTAGTCCAGGACAGGGACCCTACGAGCAGTACTTC CASSPGQGPYEQYF
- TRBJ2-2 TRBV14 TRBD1 TGTGCCAGCAGCTTACAGGGGGCGGACACCGGGGAGCTGTTTTTT CASSLQGADTGELFF
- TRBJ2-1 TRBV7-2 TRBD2 TGTGCCAGCAGCCCTACTAGCGGATACAATGAGCAGTTCTTC CASSPTSGYNEQFF
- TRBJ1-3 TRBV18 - TGTGCCAGCTCACCACTCTCGGGGATCTCTGGAAACACCATATATTTT CASSPLSGISGNTIYF
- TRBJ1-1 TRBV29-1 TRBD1 TGCAGCGTACAGGGGGTGTCTAAGAACACTGAAGCTTTCTTT CSVQGVSKNTEAFF
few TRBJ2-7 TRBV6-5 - TGTGCCAGCAGTTACTCGATTGGGGGGGCGCAGTACTTC CASSYSIGGAQYF
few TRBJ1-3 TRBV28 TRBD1 TGTGCCAGCAAGGGGACAGGGATCCAGTCGGAGGGAAACACCATATATTTT CASKGTGIQSEGNTIYF
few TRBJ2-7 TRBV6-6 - TGTGCCAGCAGTTACACCACAGGGTTAGCCGAGCAGTACTTC CASSYTTGLAEQYF
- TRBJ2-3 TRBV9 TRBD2 TGTGCCAGCACCACTGGGGGGCGGGGGGGTCCCGGAGATACGCAGTATTTT CASTTGGRGGPGDTQYF
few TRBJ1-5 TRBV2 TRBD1 TGTGCCAGCAGTCCCGACAGGGCCAATCAGCCCCAGCATTTT CASSPDRANQPQHF
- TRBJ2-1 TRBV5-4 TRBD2 TGTGCCAGCAGCCTACGGACTAGCGGGGGGGCTTCCTACAATGAGCAGTTCTTC CASSLRTSGGASYNEQFF
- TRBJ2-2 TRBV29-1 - TGCAGCGCAGACGGGGAAGTAGGGAGGACCGGGGAGCTGTTTTTT CSADGEVGRTGELFF
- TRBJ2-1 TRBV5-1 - TGCGCCAGCAGCTTGGCAGGGGCGCACTCCTACAATGAGCAGTTCTTC CASSLAGAHSYNEQFF
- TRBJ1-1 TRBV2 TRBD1 TGTGCCAGCTCGACAGGGGAGTACACTGAAGCTTTCTTT CASSTGEYTEAFF
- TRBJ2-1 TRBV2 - TGTGCCAGCAGTGAGGATCTGCGGGGCTTGGGGTACAATGAGCAGTTCTTC CASSEDLRGLGYNEQFF